This T cell receptor (beta chain) appears in the sequencing data of a study of blood T cells in healthy people across ages. Overall study results and limits: PBMCs that were unsorted prevented a conclusive naive versus antigen-experienced comparison.

This clonotype has more than one count but fewer than ten. What it recognizes is unknown. A second PCR, run for about 7 to 11 cycles, used a sample-barcoded 5' primer plus a J-beta primer mix. TCRdb independently ran MiXCR on the 5' RACE reads; one entry per CDR3 protein. The sample includes about 930,000 distinct CDR3 sequences, approximately 32% of them seen just once. The CDR3 runs to 16 residues. Germline values: CDR1 SGDLS, CDR2 YYNGEE. Losses at the gene ends were 6 bases for V and 4 bases for J; bases not matched to a gene: 10. These same records also appear under a second study, on T cells of mothers and their children.

The chain links TRBV9 to TRBJ2-1; 10 bases agree with TRBD2. Input material: blood. The receptor was isolated from a woman between 40 and 55 years old in good health. The chain's CDR3 is CASTRRASGGYNEQFF. For the CDR3, the DNA is TGTGCCAGCACCCGACGGGCTAGCGGGGGTTACAATGAGCAGTTCTTC. The full variable domain, rest sourced from reference TRBV9 and TRBJ2-1, is DSGVTQTPKHLITATGQRVTLRCSPRSGDLSVYWYQQSLDQGLQFLIQYYNGEERAKGNILERFSAQQFPDLHSELNLSSLELGDSALYFCASTRRASGGYNEQFFGPGTRLTVL.